These T cell receptor beta chains were read from a single sample in a study of PD-1 blockade in classical Hodgkin lymphoma. Some clones are missing from TCRdb's copy, which holds only in-frame ones; the method was immunoSEQ multiplex PCR. The table lists 25,000 to 35,000 clones, roughly two thirds of them singletons. The input for sequencing was peripheral blood mononuclear cells (PBMCs), taken before the second cycle of nivolumab. Receptor source: a human donor with classical Hodgkin lymphoma. CDR3s include the opening cysteine and the closing phenylalanine or tryptophan. Each record gives: V gene, J gene, clone size, D gene, CDR3 protein, CDR3 DNA. A D gene is named only where the DNA matches it firmly. Not all rows give a size; the values are once, few, many and, for expanded clones, a class.

>TRBV19|TRBJ2-2|NA|NA
CASHLSGDGELFF
TGTGCCAGTCATCTCTCGGGTGACGGGGAGCTGTTTTTT
>TRBV5-4|TRBJ2-5|NA|TRBD2
CASRLAGGGQETQYF
TGTGCCAGCAGACTAGCGGGGGGGGGCCAAGAGACCCAGTACTTC
>TRBV5-1|TRBJ2-4|NA|NA
CASSLALGNIQYF
TGCGCCAGCAGCTTGGCCTTGGGAAACATTCAGTACTTC
>TRBV2|TRBJ1-1|few|NA
CASSVGMGGTEAFF
TGTGCCAGCAGTGTGGGGATGGGTGGCACTGAAGCTTTCTTT
>TRBV6-4|TRBJ2-1|NA|TRBD2
CASSILAGGRNEQFF
TGTGCCAGCAGTATACTAGCGGGGGGGAGGAATGAGCAGTTCTTC
>TRBV5-1|TRBJ1-2|NA|TRBD1
CASSLGQGNYGYTF
TGCGCCAGCAGCTTGGGACAGGGGAACTATGGCTACACCTTC
>TRBV9|TRBJ1-2|NA|NA
CASSPFEGGGGYTF
TGTGCCAGCAGCCCATTTGAGGGGGGAGGGGGCTACACCTTC
>TRBV14|TRBJ2-5|NA|TRBD1
CASSPRGRETQYF
TGTGCCAGCAGCCCTAGGGGGCGAGAGACCCAGTACTTC
>TRBV4-1|TRBJ1-5|NA|NA
CASSQDLELVIRSNQPQHF
TGCGCCAGCAGCCAAGATCTAGAGCTGGTTATACGGAGCAATCAGCCCCAGCATTTT
>TRBV5-1|TRBJ2-2|NA|NA
CASSPDWPSFGGAPGTGELFF
TGCGCCAGCAGCCCCGATTGGCCTTCCTTTGGGGGGGCCCCTGGAACCGGGGAGCTGTTTTTT
>TRBV27|TRBJ2-3|once|TRBD1
CASHRGNVADTQYF
TGTGCCAGCCACAGGGGTAATGTAGCAGATACGCAGTATTTT
>TRBV4-2|TRBJ1-4|NA|TRBD1
CASSQDGGQGGEKLFF
TGTGCCAGCAGCCAAGATGGGGGACAGGGAGGTGAAAAACTGTTTTTT
>TRBV5-6|TRBJ1-5|NA|TRBD1
CASSVWTGDNQPQHF
TGTGCCAGCAGCGTCTGGACAGGAGACAATCAGCCCCAGCATTTT
>TRBV28|TRBJ2-3|NA|NA
CASSLCSLTSGGTDTQYF
TGTGCCAGCAGTTTATGCAGCTTAACATCCGGCGGCACAGATACGCAGTATTTT
>TRBV30|TRBJ1-1|NA|NA
CAWGRGAVNTEAFF
TGTGCCTGGGGTCGGGGGGCTGTGAACACTGAAGCTTTCTTT
>TRBV10-2|TRBJ1-2|medium-sized|NA
CASSLTDNYGYTF
TGCGCCAGCAGCCTGACAGACAACTATGGCTACACCTTC
>TRBV9|TRBJ2-2|NA|TRBD1
CASSVLPGQGTNTGELFF
TGTGCCAGCAGCGTTTTGCCCGGACAGGGGACCAACACCGGGGAGCTGTTTTTT
>TRBV6-4|TRBJ2-2|few|TRBD2
CASSDQNSGGTNTGELFF
TGTGCCAGCAGTGATCAAAATAGCGGGGGCACGAACACCGGGGAGCTGTTTTTT
>TRBV4-2|TRBJ2-1|NA|NA
CASSRLQGEGHEQFF
TGTGCCAGCAGCCGCTTACAGGGGGAGGGACATGAGCAGTTCTTC
>TRBV19|TRBJ2-4|NA|TRBD1
CASRDSTEDIQYF
TGTGCCAGCCGGGACAGCACGGAGGACATTCAGTACTTC
>TRBV18|TRBJ1-2|once|NA
CASSPGGLLAGYTF
TGTGCCAGCTCACCCGGGGGCTTACTCGCTGGCTACACCTTC
>TRBV5-4|TRBJ2-6|NA|NA
CASSPAVGANVLTF
TGTGCCAGCAGCCCTGCCGTTGGGGCCAACGTCCTGACTTTC
>TRBV5-4|TRBJ2-7|few|TRBD1
CASSATPGRGWYF
TGTGCCAGCAGCGCGACCCCCGGCAGGGGGTGGTACTTC
>TRBV11-3|TRBJ2-1|NA|NA
CASSFSGPVSNEQFF
TGTGCCAGCAGCTTTAGCGGCCCGGTATCCAATGAGCAGTTCTTC
>TRBV5-1|TRBJ2-7|NA|TRBD1
CASSLGQAEQYF
TGCGCCAGCAGCCTGGGACAGGCCGAGCAGTACTTC
>TRBV2|TRBJ1-4|NA|TRBD1
CASRGQGYEKLFF
TGTGCCAGTAGGGGACAGGGCTATGAAAAACTGTTTTTT
>TRBV4-3|TRBJ2-1|NA|TRBD2
CASSQDQASGVYNEQFF
TGCGCCAGCAGCCAAGATCAGGCTAGCGGGGTCTACAATGAGCAGTTCTTC
>TRBV25-1|TRBJ1-5|few|NA
CASSARGDTKKMNQPQHF
TGTGCCAGCAGTGCGAGAGGGGATACCAAAAAAATGAATCAGCCCCAGCATTTT
>TRBV5-8|TRBJ1-1|few|TRBD1
CASSTGAPLKNTEAFF
TGTGCCAGCAGCACAGGGGCGCCCCTCAAGAACACTGAAGCTTTCTTT
>TRBV7-2|TRBJ1-2|NA|NA
CASSLVTAGYGYTF
TGTGCCAGCAGCTTAGTCACCGCAGGCTATGGCTACACCTTC
>TRBV5-8|TRBJ2-3|NA|TRBD1
CASSLGDRVGSDTQYF
TGTGCCAGCAGCTTGGGGGACAGGGTTGGGTCGGATACGCAGTATTTT
>TRBV11-2|TRBJ2-3|NA|TRBD2
CASSLRAGANTDTQYF
TGTGCCAGCAGCTTACGGGCGGGAGCCAACACAGATACGCAGTATTTT
>TRBV4-2|TRBJ1-2|NA|NA
CASSHWGNGYTF
TGTGCCAGCAGCCATTGGGGGAATGGCTACACCTTC
>TRBV5-1|TRBJ1-2|NA|NA
CASSLESTNYGYTF
TGCGCCAGCAGCTTGGAGAGCACTAACTATGGCTACACCTTC
>TRBV6-5|TRBJ1-1|NA|NA
CASMGRTEAFF
TGTGCCAGCATGGGGAGGACTGAAGCTTTCTTT
>TRBV12-5|TRBJ1-1|NA|TRBD1
CASGLVQKSGTGNTEAFF
TGTGCTAGTGGTTTGGTACAAAAATCGGGGACAGGGAACACTGAAGCTTTCTTT
>TRBV7-7|TRBJ2-2|NA|NA
CASSEYRGSWLFF
TGTGCTAGCAGCGAATATCGGGGGTCTTGGCTGTTTTTT
>TRBV19|TRBJ1-2|few|NA
CASNWLGSYGYTF
TGTGCCAGTAACTGGTTGGGAAGCTATGGCTACACCTTC
>TRBV27|TRBJ2-5|once|TRBD2
CASSWTSGEQETQYF
TGTGCCAGCAGTTGGACTAGCGGGGAACAAGAGACCCAGTACTTC
>TRBV4-3|TRBJ2-7|NA|TRBD1
CASSQAGTGAPEQYF
TGCGCCAGCAGCCAAGCAGGGACAGGGGCCCCAGAGCAGTACTTC
>TRBV7-2|TRBJ1-3|NA|NA
CASSLVAVSGNTIYF
TGTGCCAGCAGCTTAGTCGCAGTATCTGGAAACACCATATATTTT
>TRBV7-2|TRBJ1-5|NA|NA
CASSPGRILNQPQHF
TGTGCCAGCAGCCCAGGACGGATTCTAAATCAGCCCCAGCATTTT
>TRBV6-5|TRBJ1-6|NA|NA
CASTTRSLNSPLHF
TGTGCCAGCACCACAAGGAGCCTTAATTCACCCCTCCACTTT